This TCR beta chain stems from a study of PD-L1 blockade in urothelial cancer. The time point is: pretreatment peripheral blood. Produced via immunoSEQ multiplex PCR; TCRdb's table is partial and in-frame only. The table lists about 72,000 clones, about 90% of them singletons, with more than 13% in the top ten. Trimming removed 1 base at V and 5 bases at J, with 11 bases between. CDR1 is SGHNT, CDR2 YENEEA, per germline. The CDR3 spans 14 residues. Sequencing was performed on PBMCs, taken around atezolizumab (anti-PD-L1) treatment. This sequence was found in a man aged 55 to 70 with urothelial cancer. The V gene is TRBV11-3, the J gene TRBJ1-1; no reliable D call. The CDR3 loop is CASSLVPRPTEAFF. DNA for the CDR3: TGTGCCAGCAGCTTAGTCCCGAGGCCGACTGAAGCTTTCTTT.